The 5 T cell receptor beta chains below come from one sample, sequenced in a study of radiotherapy plus CTLA-4 blockade in lung cancer. The assay was immunoSEQ multiplex PCR, and TCRdb's table has in-frame clones only and misses some. Among about 44,000 clones listed, approximately 80% were seen once. The sequencing used peripheral blood, collected from a patient treated with radiotherapy plus ipilimumab. The receptors were gathered from a human donor with non-small cell lung cancer whose response to radiotherapy plus ipilimumab could not be evaluated.

The chain employs TRBV6-6 and TRBJ2-1, with TRBD2 matching over 8 bases. This CDR3 has 15 amino acids. The J segment lost 4 bases and the V segment lost 5 bases, leaving 7 bases of the junction unmatched. Per the germline V gene, CDR1 is MNHNY and CDR2 is SVGAGI (reference sequence). The CDR3 DNA reads as TGTGCCAGCAGTCCACCCGGGACTAGATACAATGAGCAGTTCTTC. As protein: CASSPPGTRYNEQFF.

This sequence joins TRBV5-6 and TRBJ2-5; D might be TRBD1 (6 bases). The germline CDR1 and CDR2 sequences are SGHDT and YYEEEE. Between the trimmed V and J ends, which lost 4 bases and 4 bases, there was a span of 14 bases. The CDR3 has 14 amino acids. The CDR3 reads CASSLTGFGETQYF. DNA of the CDR3: TGTGCCAGCAGCCTGACAGGATTTGGAGAGACCCAGTACTTC.

This chain connects TRBV5-1 to TRBJ2-3; perhaps TRBD1 as D (6 bases). The CDR3 consists of 14 residues. From germline, CDR1 is SGHRS and CDR2 YFSETQ. Trimming stripped 4 bases from V and 0 bases from J, with 9 bases between. The CDR3 nucleotides read TGCGCCAGCAGCCCCGGACAGAGCACAGATACGCAGTATTTT. It is translated as CASSPGQSTDTQYF.

This chain links TRBV5-1 with TRBJ2-3, with 8 bases lining up with TRBD2. Germline CDR1 reads SGHRS; CDR2 reads YFSETQ. CDR3 length: 17 amino acids. The V segment lost 4 bases and the J segment 0 bases; nucleotides outside the gene matches: 10. The CDR3 is CASSRTLTGGSTDTQYF. In nucleotides, the CDR3 is TGCGCCAGCAGCCGGACCCTAACGGGAGGGAGCACAGATACGCAGTATTTT. Together with reference TRBV5-1 and TRBJ2-3, the CDR3 gives the full variable domain: KAGVTQTPRYLIKTRGQQVTLSCSPISGHRSVSWYQQTPGQGLQFLFEYFSETQRNKGNFPGRFSGRQFSNSRSEMNVSTLELGDSALYLCASSRTLTGGSTDTQYFGPGTRLTVL.

V is TRBV18 and J is TRBJ2-7; 12 nucleotides align to TRBD1. The CDR3 runs 17 residues. Trimming cost V 6 bases and J 6 bases; bases outside gene matches: 15. The V gene's germline CDR1 is KGHSH and CDR2 LQKENI. CDR3 protein: CASSLRGIGTGGGEQYF. The CDR3 coding sequence is TGTGCCAGCTCCCTAAGGGGTATTGGGACAGGGGGCGGCGAGCAGTACTTC.